This TCR beta chain was recovered during a study of vaccination and CD4 T cells after COVID-19 (dated by TCRdb to about 2022). A note on the overall study: SARS-CoV-2 positivity had been established in the convalescent patients by nasal swab PCR, and mild disease was recorded in eight to ten of these patients and severe disease in one. In the convalescent cohort there were six males and four females, among whom were two Hispanic individuals, seven Caucasians, two Asians and one multiracial person. Two doses of either the Pfizer-BioNTech BNT162b2 vaccine (n=8) or the Moderna mRNA-1273 vaccine (n=2) were administered to participants. Post-COVID blood samples from convalescent patients were collected a median of approximately 93 days after diagnosis, with a range of roughly 30 to 170 days. Post-vaccine blood samples were collected a median of around 70 days after the second vaccine dose, ranging from 14 to 241 days. Overlapping spike peptide pools from SARS-CoV-2 and from the common cold coronaviruses HCoV-NL63, HCoV-OC43 and HCoV-229E were used as culture stimuli. As controls, cultures received a CEFX viral epitope pool (the positive control), an HIV-1 Nef peptide pool (the negative control), or no peptide at all. In around nine COVID-19 convalescent patients and a handful of infection-naive healthy vaccine recipients, the spike-specific CD4+ TCR repertoire before mRNA vaccination was compared with the repertoire after mRNA vaccination.

With respect to this clonotype: The specificity of this receptor is unknown. The record has no base qualities; no much larger clone is one base away.

Libraries were made using PCR. DNA from cultured CD4+ T cells was subjected to TCR sequencing with the Oncomine TCR Beta short-read assay at the Johns Hopkins FTIC core. The QIAamp micro DNA kit was used to extract genomic DNA from the cultured CD4+ T cells. Oncomine TCR Beta libraries from cultured CD4+ T cells were pooled using unique dual indexes and sequenced on an Illumina iSeq 100. As for the authors' bioinformatics: Non-productive sequences were filtered out, and CDR3s that did not start with C, did not end with F or W, or were shorter than 7 amino acids were discarded. The MANAFEST web application identified antigen-specific clonotypes by comparing peptide-stimulated wells against reference wells and other culture wells. To be called positive, a clone needed an FDR below 0.05, an odds ratio above 5, and a productive frequency above 0.1% in at least two of three replicate wells. Clonotypes that were significantly expanded in both SARS-CoV-2 spike wells and at least one common cold coronavirus spike condition were defined as cross-reactive. Using R version 3.6.1, CDR3 homology was evaluated through Levenshtein distances (stringdist) along with unrooted phylogenetic trees (ape). Using fastp trimming at Q25 and MiXCR clonotype assembly, TCRdb reanalyzed the public sequencing data and kept in-frame beta chains. Entries are consolidated by CDR3 protein sequence, retaining the most common genes and DNA. TCRdb's processing, not the authors' own work, is the source of the V and J calls. This sample holds around 14,000 distinct CDR3 sequences; more than 20% were observed only once. The ten most abundant clones make up roughly 15% of the sample.

The sample's treatment or condition label, in plain terms: roughly 10-day PBMC culture with coronavirus spike peptide pools or control peptides (ViraFEST assay). The ViraFEST assay, used in the study, expanded antigen-specific T cells with peptide pools and then identified the expanded clonotypes through TCR sequencing. Positive SARS-CoV-2 PCR tests in the convalescent patients dated from March to December 2020, before Alpha, Beta and Delta variants emerged in the United States. Each well held 2.2 million or so PBMCs cultured in IMDM containing approximately 5% human AB serum and 9 to 10 IU/ml IL-2, with 7.5 to 10 ug/ml peptide pools added. Half of the culture medium was replaced with fresh IL-2-containing medium on days 3 and 7. After 9 to 10 days of culture, CD4+ T cells were isolated by negative selection using the EasySep CD4+ T cell isolation kit. PBMCs were separated from whole blood using Ficoll-Paque Plus gradient centrifugation and then either used fresh or cryopreserved at -140C. Triplicate wells were generally used for each culture condition.

The paper as a whole reports these results and caveats: Only a relatively small number of convalescent patients were included in the study, and early timepoints following natural infection were not analyzed. In convalescent patients, a median around 90% of post-vaccine SARS-CoV-2-reactive clones were detected only after vaccination, suggesting vaccine-specific priming. The median count of SARS-CoV-2-reactive clonotypes went up from 20 to 25 after infection to more than 30 after vaccination, although the change was not significant. Nearly all vaccine-specific clones in convalescent patients (304 of 307) were mono-reactive for SARS-CoV-2 spike rather than cross-reactive with common cold coronaviruses.

Material for sequencing was cultured CD4+ T cells from blood. The TCR originated in a human donor with COVID-19.

Here the CDR3 is given as CASSKGRAGGPTDTQYF. The DNA sequence is given as TGTGCCAGTAGCAAGGGGAGAGCGGGGGGCCCCACAGATACGCAGTATTTT. The chain employs TRBV19 and TRBJ2-3, and TRBD2 matches 9 of the central bases. The germline V and J ends show losses of 6 bases and 2 bases respectively, and no gene match explains 12 bases of the junction. Reading from cysteine to phenylalanine, the CDR3 counts 17 amino acids. Solely the CDR3 DNA is kept, with 51 bases framed from the first base. CDR1 and CDR2 were assigned from the germline V gene (reference sequence) as LNHDA and SQIVND.